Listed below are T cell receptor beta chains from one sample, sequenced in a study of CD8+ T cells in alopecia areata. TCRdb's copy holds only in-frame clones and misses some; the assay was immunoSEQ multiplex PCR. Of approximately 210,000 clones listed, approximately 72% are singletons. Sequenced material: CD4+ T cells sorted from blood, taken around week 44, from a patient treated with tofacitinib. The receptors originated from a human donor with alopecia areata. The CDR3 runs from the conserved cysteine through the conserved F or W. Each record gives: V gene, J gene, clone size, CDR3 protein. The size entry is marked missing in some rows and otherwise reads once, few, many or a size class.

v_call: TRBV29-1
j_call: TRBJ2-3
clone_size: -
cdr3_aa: CSGHRGNTDTQYF

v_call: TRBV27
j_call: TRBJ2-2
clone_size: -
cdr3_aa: CASSISRGPGELFF

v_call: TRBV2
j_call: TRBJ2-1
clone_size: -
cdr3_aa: CASTLGLAGDEQFF

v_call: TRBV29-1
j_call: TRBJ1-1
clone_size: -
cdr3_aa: CSVVSARVYTEAFF

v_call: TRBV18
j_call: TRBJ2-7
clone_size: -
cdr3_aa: CASSPSDYEQYF

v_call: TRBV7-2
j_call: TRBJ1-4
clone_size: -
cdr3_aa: CASSAGGGGEKLFF

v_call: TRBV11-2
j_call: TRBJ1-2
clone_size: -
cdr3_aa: CASSLEGEYGYTF

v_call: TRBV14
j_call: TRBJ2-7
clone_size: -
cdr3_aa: CASSLLPTYEQYF

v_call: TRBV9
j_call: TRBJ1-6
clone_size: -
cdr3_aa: CASSSGTGDSPLHF

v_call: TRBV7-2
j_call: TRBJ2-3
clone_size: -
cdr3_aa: CASSSTRGSAQYF

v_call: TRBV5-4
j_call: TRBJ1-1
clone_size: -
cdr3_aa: CASTGRGGTEAFF

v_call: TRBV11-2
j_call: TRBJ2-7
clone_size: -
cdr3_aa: CASSPGRSGEQYF

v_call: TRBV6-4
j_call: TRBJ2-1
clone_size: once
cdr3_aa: CASRPDRGHSEQFF

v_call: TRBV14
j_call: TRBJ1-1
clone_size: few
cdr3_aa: CASSLIQKSNTEAFF

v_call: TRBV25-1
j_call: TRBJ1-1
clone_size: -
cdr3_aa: CASISNLNTEAFF

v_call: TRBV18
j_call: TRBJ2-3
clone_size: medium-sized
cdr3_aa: CASSPLQRGNTDTQYF

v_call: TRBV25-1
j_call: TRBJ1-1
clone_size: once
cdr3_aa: CASSAPVGLGDTEAFF

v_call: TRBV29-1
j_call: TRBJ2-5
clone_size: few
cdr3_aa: CSVRPFGTVQETQYF

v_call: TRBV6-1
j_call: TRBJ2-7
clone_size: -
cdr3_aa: CASSTGTGRRWDF

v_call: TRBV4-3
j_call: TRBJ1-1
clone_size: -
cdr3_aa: CASSQDPGDSEAFF

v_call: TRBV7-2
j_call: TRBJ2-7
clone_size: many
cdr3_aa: CASSSQRGLAYEQYF

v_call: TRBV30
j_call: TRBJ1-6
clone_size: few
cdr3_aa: CAWSVNTRDRGNSPLHF

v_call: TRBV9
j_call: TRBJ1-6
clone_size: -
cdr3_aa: CASSSTGTSNSPLHF

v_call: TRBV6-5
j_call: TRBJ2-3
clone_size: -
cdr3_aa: CASSARRDTDTQYF

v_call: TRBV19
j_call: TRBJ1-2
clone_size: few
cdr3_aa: CASSIGQFGGYTF